This T cell receptor beta chain came from a study of cytomegalovirus exposure and HLA in healthy donors (dated by TCRdb to the late 2010s). About the full investigation: An earlier analysis of some 500 of the donors reported about 250 Gb of sequence data and more than 90 million unique TCR beta sequences from 150 million to 200 million T cells. Roughly 300 gigabases of sequencing data and around 85 million unique TCR sequences made up an early release that covered approximately 650 HLA-typed donors. Of the 398 genotyped donors, roughly 85% fell in the genetic ancestry cluster associated with self-reported Caucasian donors. The study aimed to test whether cataloging public T cell receptors could reveal signatures of past pathogen exposure. The study profiled the T cell repertoires of hundreds of subjects by immunosequencing and related them to cytomegalovirus serostatus. Besides the first cohort of 500 to 700 subjects, a separate validation cohort made up of 95 to 150 different subjects was used. To predict cytomegalovirus infection status, the study brought together high-throughput TCR immunosequencing, statistical association of individual TCRs with disease status, and machine learning. In a later analysis, previously published TCR beta repertoires from about 640 donors were re-analyzed and high-resolution HLA genotyping was added so that TCR occurrence patterns could be studied. The later analysis used no new phenotypic data to find candidate immune exposures, relying instead on TCR beta sequences and their occurrence across donors. To decide whether each TCR beta V gene segment behaved as functional or pseudogenic, an earlier analysis of 587 of the donors relied on high-throughput TCR beta sequencing. Donor age, sex, ethnicity and CMV serostatus were collected together with the repertoire data. In a later genetic analysis, genome-wide SNP genotypes for about 55% of the roughly 670 donors were used, and that subset was treated as a discovery cohort. All discovery cohort repertoires had been generated using a single sequencing platform. Class I and class II HLA loci were covered by the typing at four-digit resolution. Typing coverage differed by locus: A, B, C, DRB1 and DQB1 were typed in roughly 629-630 donors, DQA1 in about 510, DPA1 in approximately 600, and DPB1 in 472. Several DR-DQ haplotypes were handled as single units for association and clustering, since linkage in the cohort was strong. Among around 400 genotyped donors of the cohort, an average of approximately 240,000 unique TCR beta nucleotide sequences were sequenced per donor, roughly 18% of them non-productive. Overall study outcomes, separate from this receptor: A total of 150 to 200 TCR beta chains were listed by the study as associated with cytomegalovirus. Because HLA typing was unavailable for some donors at each locus, only the typed subset was used in association tests. A later analysis found that TCR association rates varied across HLA loci, with DRB1 alleles showing the most associated TCRs and HLA-C alleles the fewest. The 87-base-pair reads could not distinguish some IMGT-functional V segments, including TRBV6-2 and TRBV6-3, so those segments were excluded. The authors suggested that the approach could potentially be generalized to other disease states and immunological phenotypes. Only TCR beta chains were sequenced in this cohort, and the absence of alpha or paired-chain data limited detectable features. In an earlier analysis of approximately 600 of the donors, most TCR beta V segments were observed in productive rearrangements about 90% or about 30% of the time, broadly matching IMGT annotations. A further reported finding was that TCR beta sequences accurately predicted the HLA-A and HLA-B alleles for most subjects in the first cohort. Specific HLA alleles were associated with 15,000 to 20,000 TCR beta sequences at a false discovery rate of 0.05 in a later analysis. A group of highly shared sequence variants was considered likely to be a technical artifact of the sequencing pipeline. In a later analysis, HLA-associated TCR beta chains were found to be more clonally expanded and to have lower generation probabilities than equally common non-associated chains. Compared with the roughly 720-donor mean, donors in an Asian-associated ancestry cluster had fewer N-insertions in productive TCRs, according to a later genetic analysis. A few of the identified cytomegalovirus-associated TCR beta chains were confirmed in vitro to be specific for cytomegalovirus antigens. The earlier analysis of nearly 600 of the donors excluded roughly 17 rarely observed V segments, including chromosome 9 orphons, because counts were too low. When HLA alleles, especially DR and DQ, strongly co-occurred, attributing TCR associations to individual alleles was difficult. Presence/absence analyses assumed roughly uniform sequencing depth across donors, an assumption that may not hold. Linkage disequilibrium might explain the correlated functional status among segregating V segments, but an unknown experimental factor could not be excluded. Cytomegalovirus status was reported to be diagnosed by the classifier with high specificity and sensitivity in both the original and validation cohorts. Most TCR sequences were seen in very few donors, while some public TCRs were found in many individuals. A later genetic analysis associated a missense DCLRE1C variant with V-gene and J-gene trimming of TCR beta chains, and an independent cohort replicated the association. According to a later analysis, parvovirus B19, influenza, CMV and Epstein-Barr virus appeared linked to several top co-occurrence clusters. For the cohort, immune exposure information was limited to CMV serostatus. Most CMV-associated TCR beta chains appeared to be HLA-restricted in a later analysis, and the HLA associations seemed to be driven largely by CMV exposure.

Libraries came from the immunoSEQ multiplex PCR assay. For the multiplex PCR, a mixture combining 60 forward primers for TCR Vbeta segments and 13 reverse primers for TCR Jbeta segments was used. The CDR3 region of rearranged TCR beta genes was amplified from genomic DNA with a multiplex PCR assay. Amplified TCR beta libraries were sequenced as 87-base-pair reads on the Illumina HiSeq System. In the authors' own workflow: A later analysis counted some 74 million unique TCR beta chains across the roughly 700 repertoires, and around 12 million of these chains were shared by at least two donors. Raw reads were error-corrected and collapsed into unique sequences by a nearest-neighbor algorithm in which closely related sequences were merged to remove PCR and sequencing errors. CDR3 sequences were aligned to IMGT reference sequences to assign V, D and J gene segments. Each retained sequence needed at least a six-nucleotide match to both a V gene segment and a J gene segment. A rearrangement was called productive if the CDR3 had no stop codons and remained in frame with V and J, and every other rearrangement was called non-productive. Following IMGT convention, CDR3 was defined as the stretch from the second conserved V-encoded cysteine up to the conserved J-encoded phenylalanine. The earlier analysis of 587 of the donors excluded any sequence lacking an unambiguous match to a single V gene segment. In an earlier analysis of about 590 of the donors, a V segment was called functional when productive rearrangements were above 56.7%, and segregating when the standard deviation between donors exceeded 5%. A statistical classification framework was built for diagnosing cytomegalovirus status from the catalog of TCR beta chain sequences. In a later analysis, TCR nucleotide sequences were compared against IMGT/GENE-DB human TR gene sequences so that V and J genes could be assigned. Using the TCRdist pipeline, a later analysis assigned CDR3 sequences along with most-parsimonious VDJ recombination scenarios. A later analysis defined each TCR beta chain by its CDR3 amino acid sequence plus V-gene family, and excluded reads lacking a unique V-gene family. A later analysis removed 550 to 650 highly shared, low-generation-probability nucleotide sequences to deal with suspected cross-contamination and a sequencing artifact. In a later analysis, a clonal expansion index was calculated for each public chain from normalized within-repertoire ranks of inferred template counts. A later analysis computed generation probabilities with a VDJ recombination model fitted to out-of-frame rearrangements, and checked the results against IGoR. Hypergeometric tests were used in a later analysis to score TCR-TCR, TCR-HLA and TCR-CMV co-occurrence, with a repertoire-size bias correction applied to the TCR pairs. False discovery rates were estimated in a later analysis by permuting HLA or CMV assignments 20 times. In a later analysis, co-occurring TCRs were grouped with DBSCAN, and TCRdist sequence similarity was added when clustering was performed within HLA-allele-positive subsets. Repertoires with fewer than 30,000 or more than 120,000 public chains were left out of co-occurrence clustering, as were roughly five repertoires with anomalous nucleotide sharing. TCRdb retrieved this table from immuneACCESS and kept in-frame rearrangements only. Not all clones are present; in checked studies, unresolved V genes account for under half, and no reason is known for the remainder. V and J calls and clone size are as listed in that table; D and trimming were resolved from the DNA. Present in this sample are over 100,000 clones, about three quarters of which were seen just once. The ten largest clones capture 9.5% to 15% of the sample.

This clone was seen more than once but under ten times. What antigen it recognizes has not been identified. Base qualities are not provided; no much larger clone lies one nucleotide away. In the germline V gene (reference sequence), CDR1 corresponds to MNHEY and CDR2 to SMNVEV. Trimming accounts for 8 bases at V and 1 base at J, while the number of junction bases matched to no gene is 13. Its CDR3 holds 16 amino acids, cysteine through phenylalanine. Here the CDR3 DNA is all that survives: 48 bases in frame from base 1. The cohort consisted of fewer than 700 healthy bone marrow donors. All cohort members were sampled while nominally healthy, although unrecorded immune exposures were likely present. The donor tested CMV seropositive and was one of the 289 seropositive cohort members. Each donor provided a peripheral blood sample, and peripheral blood mononuclear cells were used for TCR beta sequencing. Genomic DNA extraction from the blood cell samples was performed with the Qiagen DNeasy Blood Extraction Kit.

The sequence links TRBV27 to TRBJ1-2, and TRBD1 aligns with 7 junction nucleotides. Source material: PBMCs. This sequence originates from a middle-aged woman in good health and CMV-seropositive. The CDR3 is CASRSGQISNNYGYTF. In nucleotide form, the sequence is TGTGCCAGCCGCTCGGGACAGATCTCCAATAACTATGGCTACACCTTC.